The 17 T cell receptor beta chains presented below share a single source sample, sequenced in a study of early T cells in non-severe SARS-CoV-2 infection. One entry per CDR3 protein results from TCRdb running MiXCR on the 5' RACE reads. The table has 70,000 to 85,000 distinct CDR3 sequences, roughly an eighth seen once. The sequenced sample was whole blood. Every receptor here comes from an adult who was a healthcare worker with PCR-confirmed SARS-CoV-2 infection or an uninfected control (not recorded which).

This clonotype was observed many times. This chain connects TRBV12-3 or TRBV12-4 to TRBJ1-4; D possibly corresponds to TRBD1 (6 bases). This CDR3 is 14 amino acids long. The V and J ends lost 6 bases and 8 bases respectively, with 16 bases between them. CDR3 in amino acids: CASRQPGTIEKLFF. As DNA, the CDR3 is TGTGCCAGCAGGCAACCCGGGACAATCGAAAAACTGTTTTTT.

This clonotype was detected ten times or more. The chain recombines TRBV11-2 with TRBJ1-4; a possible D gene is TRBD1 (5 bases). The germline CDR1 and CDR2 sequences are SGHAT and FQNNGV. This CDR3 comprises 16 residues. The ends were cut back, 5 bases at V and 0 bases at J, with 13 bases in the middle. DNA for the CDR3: TGTGCCAGCAGCCCTGGGACTCTTGCAACTAATGAAAAACTGTTTTTT. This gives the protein CASSPGTLATNEKLFF.

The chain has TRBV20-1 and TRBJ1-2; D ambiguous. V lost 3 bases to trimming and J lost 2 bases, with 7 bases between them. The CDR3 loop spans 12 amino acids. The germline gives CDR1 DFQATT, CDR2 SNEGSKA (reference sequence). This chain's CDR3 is CSASRGNYGYTF. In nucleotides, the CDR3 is TGCAGTGCTAGTCGCGGGAACTATGGCTACACCTTC.

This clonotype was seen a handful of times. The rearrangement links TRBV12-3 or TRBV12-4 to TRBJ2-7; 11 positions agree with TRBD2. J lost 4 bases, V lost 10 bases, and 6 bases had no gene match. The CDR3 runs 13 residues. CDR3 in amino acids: CAIGTSGRYEQYF. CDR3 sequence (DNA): TGTGCCATAGGTACTAGCGGGAGATACGAGCAGTACTTC.

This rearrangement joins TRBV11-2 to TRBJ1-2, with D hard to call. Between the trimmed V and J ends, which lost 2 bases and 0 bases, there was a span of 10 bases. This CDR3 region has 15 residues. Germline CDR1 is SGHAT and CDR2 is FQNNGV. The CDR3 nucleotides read TGTGCCAGCAGCTTAAGCACAGCAACTAACTATGGCTACACCTTC. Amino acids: CASSLSTATNYGYTF.

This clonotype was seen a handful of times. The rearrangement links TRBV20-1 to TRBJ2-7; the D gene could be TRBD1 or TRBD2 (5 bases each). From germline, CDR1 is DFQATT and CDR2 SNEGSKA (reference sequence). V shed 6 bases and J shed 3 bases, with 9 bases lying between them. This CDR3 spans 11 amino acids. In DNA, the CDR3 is TGCAGTGCCGGGACGGACTACGAGCAGTACTTC. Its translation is CSAGTDYEQYF.

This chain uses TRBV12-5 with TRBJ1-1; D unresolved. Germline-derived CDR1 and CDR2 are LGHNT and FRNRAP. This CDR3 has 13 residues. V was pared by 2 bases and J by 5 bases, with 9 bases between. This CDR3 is CASGLKESTEAFF. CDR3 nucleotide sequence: TGTGCTAGTGGTTTGAAGGAGTCAACTGAAGCTTTCTTT.

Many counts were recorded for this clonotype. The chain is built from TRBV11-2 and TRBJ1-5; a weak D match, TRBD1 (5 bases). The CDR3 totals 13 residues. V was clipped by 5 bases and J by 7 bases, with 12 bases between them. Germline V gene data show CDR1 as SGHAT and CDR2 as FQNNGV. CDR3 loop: CASSGSGVQPQHF. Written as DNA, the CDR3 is TGTGCCAGCAGCGGATCGGGGGTCCAGCCCCAGCATTTT.

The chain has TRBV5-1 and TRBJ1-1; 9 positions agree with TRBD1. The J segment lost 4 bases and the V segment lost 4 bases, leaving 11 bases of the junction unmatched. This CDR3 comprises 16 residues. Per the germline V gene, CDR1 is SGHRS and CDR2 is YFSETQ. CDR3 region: CASSIDPGQGSTEAFF. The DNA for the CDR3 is TGCGCCAGCAGCATCGACCCGGGACAGGGTTCCACTGAAGCTTTCTTT.

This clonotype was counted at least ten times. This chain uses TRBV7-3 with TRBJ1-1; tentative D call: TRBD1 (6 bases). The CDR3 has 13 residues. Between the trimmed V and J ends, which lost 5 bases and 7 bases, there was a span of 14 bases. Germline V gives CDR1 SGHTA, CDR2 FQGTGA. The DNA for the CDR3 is TGTGCCAGCAGCCCACAGGGCACTTATGAAGCTTTCTTT. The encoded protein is CASSPQGTYEAFF.

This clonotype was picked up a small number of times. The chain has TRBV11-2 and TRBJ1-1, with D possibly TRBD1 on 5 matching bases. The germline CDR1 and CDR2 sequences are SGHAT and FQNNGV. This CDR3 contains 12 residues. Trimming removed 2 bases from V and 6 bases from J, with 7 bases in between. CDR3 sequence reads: CASSLIGAEAFF. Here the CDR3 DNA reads TGTGCCAGCAGCTTAATAGGGGCTGAAGCTTTCTTT.

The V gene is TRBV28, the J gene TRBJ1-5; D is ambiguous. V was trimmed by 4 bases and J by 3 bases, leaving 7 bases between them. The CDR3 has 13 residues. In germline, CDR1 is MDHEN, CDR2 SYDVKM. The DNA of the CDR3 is TGTGCCAGCAGTTCCCAGGTCAATCAGCCCCAGCATTTT. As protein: CASSSQVNQPQHF.

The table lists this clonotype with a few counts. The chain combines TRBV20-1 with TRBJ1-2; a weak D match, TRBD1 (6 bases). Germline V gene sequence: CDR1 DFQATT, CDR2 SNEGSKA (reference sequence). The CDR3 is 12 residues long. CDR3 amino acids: CKSGGFGYGYTF. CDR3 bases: TGCAAATCCGGGGGCTTTGGCTATGGCTACACCTTC.

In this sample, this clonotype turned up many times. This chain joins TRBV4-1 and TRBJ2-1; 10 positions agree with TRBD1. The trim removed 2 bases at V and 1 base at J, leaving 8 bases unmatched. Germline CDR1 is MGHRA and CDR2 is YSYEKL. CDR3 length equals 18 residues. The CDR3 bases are TGCGCCAGCAGCCAACCGAGAGGGGGACAGGGGTCCTACAATGAGCAGTTCTTC. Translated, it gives CASSQPRGGQGSYNEQFF.

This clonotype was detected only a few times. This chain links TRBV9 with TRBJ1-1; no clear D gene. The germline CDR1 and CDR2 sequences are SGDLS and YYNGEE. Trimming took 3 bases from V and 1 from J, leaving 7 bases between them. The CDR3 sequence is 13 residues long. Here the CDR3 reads CASSDGPNTEAFF. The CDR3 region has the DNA TGTGCCAGCAGCGACGGACCGAACACTGAAGCTTTCTTT.

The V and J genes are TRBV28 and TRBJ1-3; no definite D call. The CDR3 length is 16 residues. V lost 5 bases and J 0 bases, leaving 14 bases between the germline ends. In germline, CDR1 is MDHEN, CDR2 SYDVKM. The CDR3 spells CASSTPDGGSGNTIYF. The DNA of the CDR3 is TGTGCCAGCAGTACCCCGGACGGCGGCTCTGGAAACACCATATATTTT. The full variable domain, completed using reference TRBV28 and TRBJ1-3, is DVKVTQSSRYLVKRTGEKVFLECVQDMDHENMFWYRQDPGLGLRLIYFSYDVKMKEKGDIPEGYSVSREKKERFSLILESASTNQTSMYLCASSTPDGGSGNTIYFGEGSWLTVV.

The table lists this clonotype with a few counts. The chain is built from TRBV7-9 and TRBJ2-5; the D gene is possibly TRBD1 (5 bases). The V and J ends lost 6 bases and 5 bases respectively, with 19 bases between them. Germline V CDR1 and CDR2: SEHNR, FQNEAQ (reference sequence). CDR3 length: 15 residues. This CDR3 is CASSLDATKGETQYF. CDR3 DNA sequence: TGTGCCAGCAGTCTCGATGCAACCAAGGGGGAGACCCAGTACTTC.